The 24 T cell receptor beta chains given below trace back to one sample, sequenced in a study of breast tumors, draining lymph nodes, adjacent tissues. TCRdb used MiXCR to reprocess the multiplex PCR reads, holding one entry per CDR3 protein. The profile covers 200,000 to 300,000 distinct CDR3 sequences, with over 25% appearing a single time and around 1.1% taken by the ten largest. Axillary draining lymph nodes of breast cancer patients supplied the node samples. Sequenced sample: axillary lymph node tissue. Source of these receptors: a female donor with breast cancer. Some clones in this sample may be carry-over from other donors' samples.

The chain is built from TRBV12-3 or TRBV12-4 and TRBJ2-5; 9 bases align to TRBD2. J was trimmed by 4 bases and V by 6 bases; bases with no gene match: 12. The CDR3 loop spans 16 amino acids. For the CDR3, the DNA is TGTGCCAGCAGCTTGGCGGGTAGCGGGGGCACAGAGACCCAGTACTTC. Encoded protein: CASSLAGSGGTETQYF.

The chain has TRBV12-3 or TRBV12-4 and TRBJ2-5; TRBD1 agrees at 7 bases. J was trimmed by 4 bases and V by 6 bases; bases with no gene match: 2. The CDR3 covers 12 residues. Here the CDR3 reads CASRHRGETQYF. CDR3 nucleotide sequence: TGTGCCAGCAGACACAGGGGAGAGACCCAGTACTTC.

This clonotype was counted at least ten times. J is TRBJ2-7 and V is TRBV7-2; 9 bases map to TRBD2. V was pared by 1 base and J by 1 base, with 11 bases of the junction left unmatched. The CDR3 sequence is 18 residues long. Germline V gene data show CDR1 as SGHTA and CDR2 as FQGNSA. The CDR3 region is CASSLVSAGAGGSYEQYF. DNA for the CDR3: TGTGCCAGCAGCTTAGTCTCGGCCGGAGCGGGGGGATCCTACGAGCAGTACTTC.

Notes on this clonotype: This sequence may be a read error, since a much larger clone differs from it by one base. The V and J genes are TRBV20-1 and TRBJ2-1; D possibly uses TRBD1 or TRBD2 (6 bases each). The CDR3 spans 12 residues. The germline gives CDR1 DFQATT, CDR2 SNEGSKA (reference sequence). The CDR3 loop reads CSASGGPDEPFF. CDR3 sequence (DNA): TGCAGTGCTAGTGGGGGGCCAGATGAGCCGTTCTTC.

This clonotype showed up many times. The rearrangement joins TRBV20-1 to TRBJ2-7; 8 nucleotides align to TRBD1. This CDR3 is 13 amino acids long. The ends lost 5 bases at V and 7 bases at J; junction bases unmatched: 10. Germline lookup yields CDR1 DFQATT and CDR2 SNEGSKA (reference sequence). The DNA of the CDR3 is TGCAGTGCTGCCCGAGACAGGGGCAGGGAGCAGTACTTC. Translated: CSAARDRGREQYF.

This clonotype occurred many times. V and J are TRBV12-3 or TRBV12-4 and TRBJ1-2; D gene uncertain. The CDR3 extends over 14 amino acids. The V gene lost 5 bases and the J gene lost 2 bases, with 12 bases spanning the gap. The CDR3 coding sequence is TGTGCCAGCAGTACCGGACGGATCAACTATGGCTACACCTTC. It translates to CASSTGRINYGYTF.

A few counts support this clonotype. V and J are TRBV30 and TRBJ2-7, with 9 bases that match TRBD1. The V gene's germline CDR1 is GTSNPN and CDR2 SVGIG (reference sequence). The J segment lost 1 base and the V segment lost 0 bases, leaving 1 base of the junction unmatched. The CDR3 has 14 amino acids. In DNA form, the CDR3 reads TGTGCCTGGAGTGTGGGGACAGGGTCCTACGAGCAGTACTTC. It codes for CAWSVGTGSYEQYF.

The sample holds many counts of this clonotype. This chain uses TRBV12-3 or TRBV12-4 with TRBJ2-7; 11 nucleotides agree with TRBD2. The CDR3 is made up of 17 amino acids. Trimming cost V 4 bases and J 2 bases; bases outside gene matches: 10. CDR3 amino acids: CASSSSETSGATYEQYF. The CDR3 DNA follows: TGTGCCAGCAGTTCATCGGAGACTAGCGGGGCAACCTACGAGCAGTACTTC.

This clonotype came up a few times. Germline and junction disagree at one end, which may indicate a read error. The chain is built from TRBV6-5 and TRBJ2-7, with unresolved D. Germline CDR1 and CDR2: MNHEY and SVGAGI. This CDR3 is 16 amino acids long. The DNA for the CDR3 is TGTGCCAGCAGTCACTCGAATCATCCACCCGACTACGAGCAGTACTTC. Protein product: CASSHSNHPPDYEQYF.

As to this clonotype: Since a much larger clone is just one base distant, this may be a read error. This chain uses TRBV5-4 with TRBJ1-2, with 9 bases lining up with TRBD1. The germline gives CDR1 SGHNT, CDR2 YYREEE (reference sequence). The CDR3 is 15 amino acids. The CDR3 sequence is CASGLGQGRTYGYTF. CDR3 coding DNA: TGTGCCAGCGGCTTGGGACAGGGAAGAACATATGGCTACACCTTC. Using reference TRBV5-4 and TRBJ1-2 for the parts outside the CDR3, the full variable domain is ETGVTQSPTHLIKTRGQQVTLRCSSQSGHNTVSWYQQALGQGPQFIFQYYREEENGRGNFPPRFSGLQFPNYSSELNVNALELDDSALYLCASGLGQGRTYGYTFGSGTRLTVV.

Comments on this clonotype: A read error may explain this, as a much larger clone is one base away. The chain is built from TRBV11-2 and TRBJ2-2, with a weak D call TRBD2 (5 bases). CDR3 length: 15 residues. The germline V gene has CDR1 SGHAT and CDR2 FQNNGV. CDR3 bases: TGTGCCTGCAGCCAAGATCGCCGGGGAACCGGGGAGCTGTTTTTT. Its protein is CACSQDRRGTGELFF.

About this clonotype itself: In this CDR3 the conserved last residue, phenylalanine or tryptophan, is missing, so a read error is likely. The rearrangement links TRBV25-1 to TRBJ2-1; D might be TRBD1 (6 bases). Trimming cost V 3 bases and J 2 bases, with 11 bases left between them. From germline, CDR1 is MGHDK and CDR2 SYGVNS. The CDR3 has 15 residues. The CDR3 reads CASSEIRGPYNEQFR. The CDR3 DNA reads TGTGCCAGCAGTGAGATCAGGGGACCCTACAATGAGCAGTTCAGA.

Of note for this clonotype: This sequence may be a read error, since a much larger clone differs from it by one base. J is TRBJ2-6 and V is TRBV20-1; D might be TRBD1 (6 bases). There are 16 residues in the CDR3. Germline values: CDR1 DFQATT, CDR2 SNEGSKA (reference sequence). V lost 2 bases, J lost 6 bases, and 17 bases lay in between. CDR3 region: CSARSPGQPAANVLTF. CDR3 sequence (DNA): TGCAGTGCTAGATCACCGGGACAACCTGCGGCCAACGTCCTGACTTTC.

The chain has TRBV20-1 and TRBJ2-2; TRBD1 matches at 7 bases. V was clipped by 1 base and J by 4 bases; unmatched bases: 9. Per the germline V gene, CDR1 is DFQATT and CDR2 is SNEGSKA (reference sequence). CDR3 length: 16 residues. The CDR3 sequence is CSARAAGQATTGELFF. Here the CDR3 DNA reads TGCAGTGCTAGAGCGGCAGGACAGGCGACCACCGGGGAGCTGTTTTTT.

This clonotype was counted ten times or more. The CDR3 region is CASSSAPVGTQYF. DNA for the CDR3: TGTGCCAGCAGCTCCGCGCCGGTGGGGACCCAGTACTTC. V is TRBV7-2 and J is TRBJ2-5; D not resolved. The CDR3 contains 13 residues. V lost 4 bases to trimming and J lost 7 bases, with 13 bases between them. The V gene's germline CDR1 is SGHTA and CDR2 FQGNSA.

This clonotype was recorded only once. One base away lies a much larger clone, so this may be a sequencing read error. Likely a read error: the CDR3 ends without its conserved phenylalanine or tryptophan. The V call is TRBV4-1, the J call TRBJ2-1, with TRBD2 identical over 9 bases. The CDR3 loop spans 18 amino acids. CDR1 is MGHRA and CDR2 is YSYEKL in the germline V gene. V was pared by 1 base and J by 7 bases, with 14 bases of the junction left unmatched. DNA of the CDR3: TGCGCCAGCAGCCAAGGATCGACGAGACTAGCGGTGAGAAATGAGCAGTTCCTC. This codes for CASSQGSTRLAVRNEQFL.

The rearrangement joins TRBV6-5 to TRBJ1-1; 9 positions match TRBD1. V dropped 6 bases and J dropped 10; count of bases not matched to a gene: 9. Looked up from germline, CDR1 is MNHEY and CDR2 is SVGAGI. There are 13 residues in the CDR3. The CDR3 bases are TGTGCCAGCAGGGACCCGGGACAGGGTTTAGCTTTCTTT. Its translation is CASRDPGQGLAFF.

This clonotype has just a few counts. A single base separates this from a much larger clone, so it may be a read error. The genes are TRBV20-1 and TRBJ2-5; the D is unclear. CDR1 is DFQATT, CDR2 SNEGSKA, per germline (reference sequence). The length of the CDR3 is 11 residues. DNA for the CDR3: TGCAGTGCTGATAGCCAAGAGACCCAGTCCTTC. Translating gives CSADSQETQSF.

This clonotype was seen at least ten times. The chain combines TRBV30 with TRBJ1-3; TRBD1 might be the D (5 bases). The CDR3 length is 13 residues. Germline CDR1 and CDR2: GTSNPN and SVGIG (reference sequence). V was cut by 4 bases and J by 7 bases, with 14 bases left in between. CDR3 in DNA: TGTGCCTGGAACCCGTTAGGGGACAACACCATATATTTT. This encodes CAWNPLGDNTIYF.

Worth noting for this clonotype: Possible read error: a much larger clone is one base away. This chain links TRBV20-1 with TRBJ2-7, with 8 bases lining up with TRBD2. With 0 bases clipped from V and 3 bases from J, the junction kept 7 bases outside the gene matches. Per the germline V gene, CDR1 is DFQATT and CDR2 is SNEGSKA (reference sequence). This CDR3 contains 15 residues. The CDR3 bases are TGCAGTGCTAGAGATCGGGGGGGTAGGTTCTACGAGCAGTACTTC. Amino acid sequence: CSARDRGGRFYEQYF.

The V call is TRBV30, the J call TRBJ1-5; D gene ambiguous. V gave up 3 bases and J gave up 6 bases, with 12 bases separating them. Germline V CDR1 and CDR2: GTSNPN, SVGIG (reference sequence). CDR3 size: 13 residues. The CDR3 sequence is CAWSAEGGQPQHF. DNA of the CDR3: TGTGCCTGGAGCGCGGAGGGCGGTCAGCCCCAGCATTTT.

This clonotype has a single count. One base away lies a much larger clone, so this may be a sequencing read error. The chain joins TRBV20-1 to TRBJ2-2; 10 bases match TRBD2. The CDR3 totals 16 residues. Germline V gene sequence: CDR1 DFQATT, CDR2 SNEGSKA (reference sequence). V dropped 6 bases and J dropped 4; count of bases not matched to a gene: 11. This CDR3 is CSAGEAGGRGTGELFF. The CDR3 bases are TGCAGTGCAGGGGAAGCGGGAGGGAGAGGCACCGGGGAGCTGTTTTTT.

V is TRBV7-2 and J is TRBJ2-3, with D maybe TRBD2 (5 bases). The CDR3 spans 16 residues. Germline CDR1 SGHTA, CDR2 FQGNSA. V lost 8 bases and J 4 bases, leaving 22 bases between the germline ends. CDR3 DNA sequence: TGTGCCAGCTCACCACGTGGTGAGGGCCGCGCAGATACGCAGTATTTT. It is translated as CASSPRGEGRADTQYF.

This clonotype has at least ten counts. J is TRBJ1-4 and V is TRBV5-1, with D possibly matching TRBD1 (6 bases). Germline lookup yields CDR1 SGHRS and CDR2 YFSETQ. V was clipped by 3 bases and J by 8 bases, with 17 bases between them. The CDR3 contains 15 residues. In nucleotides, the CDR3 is TGCGCCAGCAGCTCAGGGAATGGGGGCCTCGAAAAACTGTTTTTT. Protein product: CASSSGNGGLEKLFF.